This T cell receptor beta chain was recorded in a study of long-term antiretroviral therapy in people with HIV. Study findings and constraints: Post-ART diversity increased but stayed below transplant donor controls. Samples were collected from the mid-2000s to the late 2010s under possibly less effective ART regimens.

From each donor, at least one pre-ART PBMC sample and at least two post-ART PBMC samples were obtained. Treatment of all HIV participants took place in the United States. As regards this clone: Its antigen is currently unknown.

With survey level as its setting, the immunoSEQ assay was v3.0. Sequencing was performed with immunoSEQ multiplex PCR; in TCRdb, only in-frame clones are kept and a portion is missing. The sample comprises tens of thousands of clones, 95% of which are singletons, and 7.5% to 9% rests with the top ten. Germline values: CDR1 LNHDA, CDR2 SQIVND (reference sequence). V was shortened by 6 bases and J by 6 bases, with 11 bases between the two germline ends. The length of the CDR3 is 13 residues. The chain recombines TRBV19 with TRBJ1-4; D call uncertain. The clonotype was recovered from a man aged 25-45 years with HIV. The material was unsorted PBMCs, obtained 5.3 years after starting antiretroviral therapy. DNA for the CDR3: TGTGCCAGTAGGAAAGTAGCAGATGAAAAACTGTTTTTT. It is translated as CASRKVADEKLFF.